The 18 T cell receptor beta chains below all came from one sample that was sequenced in a study of liver allograft versus peripheral blood T cells. Background on the study: Comparing T cell receptor repertoires in transplanted livers with those in recipients' peripheral blood was part of the design.

TCRdb itself ran the reads through MiXCR, one entry per CDR3 protein. In the table there are roughly 14,000 distinct CDR3 sequences, roughly 20% of which are singletons. The receptors here all came from a human patient who had a liver transplant. A subset of T cells may come from the graft donor.

By share, this clonotype counts as medium-sized. The V and J genes are TRBV18 and TRBJ1-1; D gene uncertain. The germline V and J ends were trimmed by 1 base and 1 base, with 10 bases remaining between them. The CDR3 is made up of 15 amino acids. CDR1 is KGHSH and CDR2 is LQKENI in the germline V gene. CDR3 DNA: TGTGCCAGCTCACCACTTAGCGACTGGAACACTGAAGCTTTCTTT. Protein product: CASSPLSDWNTEAFF.

This clonotype is medium-sized in the sample. CDR3 residues: CAIRYETGALFF. The CDR3, as DNA: TGTGCCATCAGATATGAAACAGGAGCACTTTTCTTT. J is TRBJ1-1 and V is TRBV10-3; D is possibly TRBD1 (5 bases). Germline CDR1 and CDR2: ENHRY and SYGVKD. Trimming took off 6 bases at V and 13 bases at J, with 18 bases between the two ends. This CDR3 is built from 12 residues.

In this sample, this clonotype turned up a few times. V usage is TRBV6-2 or TRBV6-3 and J usage is TRBJ2-7; maybe TRBD1 (5 bases). CDR1 and CDR2 from the germline V gene are MNHEY and SVGEGT. This CDR3 has 17 amino acids. The ends were cut back, 0 bases at V and 3 bases at J, with 18 bases in the middle. Here the CDR3 DNA reads TGTGCCAGCAGTTACTCAGGACAACCCCTCACAGTCTACGAGCAGTACTTC. This gives the protein CASSYSGQPLTVYEQYF.

The table lists this clonotype with a few counts. The chain recombines TRBV9 with TRBJ2-3, with TRBD1 matching 8 bases. This CDR3 spans 13 amino acids. V shed 4 bases, J shed 8 bases, and the junction held 6 bases outside the gene matches. CDR1 is SGDLS, CDR2 YYNGEE, per germline. The CDR3 DNA reads TGTGCCAGCAGCTCCCGAACAGGGGGTACGCAGTATTTT. Residues: CASSSRTGGTQYF.

This clonotype qualifies as medium-sized. The rearrangement uses TRBV19 and TRBJ1-1; D is uncertain. V dropped 2 bases and J dropped 4 bases, with 8 bases sitting between them. CDR3 length: 13 residues. Germline V CDR1 and CDR2: LNHDA, SQIVND (reference sequence). The CDR3 bases are TGTGCCAGTAGTATAAACGAGGGCACTGAAGCTTTCTTT. Protein: CASSINEGTEAFF.

This clonotype ranks as medium-sized. V gene TRBV6-1 combines with J gene TRBJ1-2; TRBD1 agrees at 8 bases. The CDR3 covers 14 residues. V was clipped by 5 bases and J by 8 bases; unmatched bases: 10. CDR1 is MNHNS, CDR2 SASEGT, per germline. The CDR3 sequence is CASSQGAIMGGYTF. The CDR3 bases are TGTGCCAGCAGTCAGGGGGCTATCATGGGCGGCTACACCTTC.

This chain connects TRBV19 to TRBJ1-2, with a tentative D call TRBD1 (5 bases). The CDR3 is made up of 12 amino acids. V gave up 8 bases and J gave up 4 bases, with 11 bases separating them. CDR1 is LNHDA and CDR2 is SQIVND in the germline V gene (reference sequence). CDR3 residues: CASADGGYGYTF. The CDR3 DNA reads as TGTGCCAGTGCTGACGGGGGCTATGGCTACACCTTC.

This clonotype was observed at least ten times. V gene TRBV5-6 combines with J gene TRBJ1-1; 7 bases match TRBD1. The ends lost 4 bases at V and 8 bases at J; junction bases unmatched: 5. The CDR3 covers 12 residues. The germline gives CDR1 SGHDT, CDR2 YYEEEE. The CDR3 protein is CASSPTGEEAFF. CDR3 nucleotides: TGTGCCAGCAGCCCTACAGGGGAAGAAGCTTTCTTT.

This clonotype was seen a few times. The V call is TRBV10-3, the J call TRBJ2-3; the match to TRBD2 covers 9 bases. The CDR3 is made up of 16 amino acids. J lost 5 bases, V lost 0 bases, and 6 bases had no gene match. Germline lookup yields CDR1 ENHRY and CDR2 SYGVKD. The CDR3 protein is CAISESASGALDTQYF. The DNA of the CDR3 is TGTGCCATCAGTGAGTCGGCTAGCGGGGCCCTAGATACGCAGTATTTT.

This clonotype has more than one count but fewer than ten. In DNA form, the CDR3 reads TGTGCCAGTAGTAATCCAGGGGGGTTCGGGGAGCTGTTTTTT. Translation gives CASSNPGGFGELFF. The V call is TRBV19, the J call TRBJ2-2, with a tentative D call TRBD1 (7 bases). The CDR3 covers 14 residues. Germline V lookup: CDR1 LNHDA, CDR2 SQIVND (reference sequence). Trimming removed 4 bases from V and 7 bases from J, with 13 bases in between. Using reference TRBV19 and TRBJ2-2 for the parts outside the CDR3, the full variable domain is DGGITQSPKYLFRKEGQNVTLSCEQNLNHDAMYWYRQDPGQGLRLIYYSQIVNDFQKGDIAEGYSVSREKKESFPLTVTSAQKNPTAFYLCASSNPGGFGELFFGEGSRLTVL.

The chain carries TRBV7-9 and TRBJ2-7; D may be TRBD2 (7 bases). V was trimmed by 0 bases and J by 4 bases, leaving 19 bases between them. The CDR3 has 17 amino acids. Germline CDR1 is SEHNR and CDR2 is FQNEAQ (reference sequence). The CDR3 bases are TGTGCCAGCAGCTTAGCACAGGGAGGGTTGGGGAGTTACGAGCAGTACTTC. It encodes CASSLAQGGLGSYEQYF.

The genes are TRBV11-1 and TRBJ2-5; maybe TRBD1 (6 bases). V was pared by 6 bases and J by 7 bases, with 12 bases between. Germline CDR1 and CDR2: SGHAT and FQDESV (reference sequence). The CDR3 consists of 12 residues. The CDR3 region has the DNA TGTGCCAGCAGGTCAGGGGTTGGGACCCAGTACTTC. Its protein product is CASRSGVGTQYF.

This clonotype occurred a few times. The chain has TRBV25-1 and TRBJ1-2; no reliable D call. The CDR3 has 14 amino acids. Germline V gene data show CDR1 as MGHDK and CDR2 as SYGVNS. Between the trimmed V and J ends, which lost 1 base and 2 bases, there was a span of 8 bases. The chain's CDR3 is CASSESGRNYGYTF. For the CDR3, the DNA is TGTGCCAGCAGTGAATCTGGCAGGAACTATGGCTACACCTTC.

By sample share, this clonotype is medium-sized. The CDR3 region is CAIRTDRDNSPLHF. In nucleotides, the CDR3 is TGTGCCATCAGGACAGACAGGGATAATTCACCCCTCCACTTT. This chain joins TRBV10-3 and TRBJ1-6; TRBD1 matches 7 bases. Germline V gives CDR1 ENHRY, CDR2 SYGVKD. After removal of 6 bases from V and 5 bases from J, the junction contained 4 bases not matched to a gene. This CDR3 has 14 residues.

This clonotype is medium-sized within its sample. V is TRBV18 and J is TRBJ1-1, with no clear D. The CDR3 loop spans 15 amino acids. CDR1 is KGHSH and CDR2 is LQKENI in the germline V gene. V lost 0 bases and J lost 2, with 10 bases in between. CDR3: CASSPPFRANTEAFF. For the CDR3, the DNA is TGTGCCAGCTCACCACCATTCCGGGCTAACACTGAAGCTTTCTTT.

This clonotype was observed at least ten times. CDR3 nucleotide sequence: TGTGCCAGCAGTCCTGTTTATAGCAATCAGCCCCAGCATTTT. Protein product: CASSPVYSNQPQHF. The chain combines TRBV6-1 with TRBJ1-5; D gene unclear. The CDR3 covers 14 residues. The V gene lost 5 bases and the J gene lost 0 bases, with 8 bases spanning the gap. Germline lookup yields CDR1 MNHNS and CDR2 SASEGT.

This clonotype was counted only a few times. This chain joins TRBV19 and TRBJ1-3, with TRBD1 as a possible D gene (6 bases). The germline gives CDR1 LNHDA, CDR2 SQIVND (reference sequence). The CDR3 is 14 amino acids. Trimming removed 6 bases at V and 3 bases at J, with 12 bases between. The DNA for the CDR3 is TGTGCCAGTAGCCAACAGGGCTTTGGAAACACCATATATTTT. This sequence encodes CASSQQGFGNTIYF.

About this clonotype: A much larger clone is a single base away; this may be a read error. J is TRBJ1-1 and V is TRBV29-1; 10 bases line up with TRBD1. Germline V lookup: CDR1 SQVTM, CDR2 ANQGSEA. The CDR3 is made up of 13 amino acids. Here the CDR3 DNA reads TGCAGCGGCCAGGGACAGGGGAACACTGAAGTTTTCTTT. Amino acids: CSGQGQGNTEVFF.